This TCR beta chain was observed in a study of blood T cell repertoires in COVID-19. Using immunoSEQ multiplex PCR, the repertoire was profiled, and TCRdb retains in-frame clones only, with some absent. The sample records a few hundred thousand clones, approximately 90% being singletons. The sequenced sample consisted of peripheral blood. This receptor was obtained from a woman aged 45-59 years with COVID-19, enrolled during active disease.

The CDR3 DNA follows: TGTGCCAGCAGCCCGGACGGAGGGACTGAAGCTTTCTTT. Amino acid sequence: CASSPDGGTEAFF. The V and J genes are TRBV7-2 and TRBJ1-1; D is ambiguous. V shed 5 bases and J shed 5 bases, with 12 bases lying between them. The CDR3 sequence is 13 residues long. Germline V gene lookup returns CDR1 SGHTA and CDR2 FQGNSA.